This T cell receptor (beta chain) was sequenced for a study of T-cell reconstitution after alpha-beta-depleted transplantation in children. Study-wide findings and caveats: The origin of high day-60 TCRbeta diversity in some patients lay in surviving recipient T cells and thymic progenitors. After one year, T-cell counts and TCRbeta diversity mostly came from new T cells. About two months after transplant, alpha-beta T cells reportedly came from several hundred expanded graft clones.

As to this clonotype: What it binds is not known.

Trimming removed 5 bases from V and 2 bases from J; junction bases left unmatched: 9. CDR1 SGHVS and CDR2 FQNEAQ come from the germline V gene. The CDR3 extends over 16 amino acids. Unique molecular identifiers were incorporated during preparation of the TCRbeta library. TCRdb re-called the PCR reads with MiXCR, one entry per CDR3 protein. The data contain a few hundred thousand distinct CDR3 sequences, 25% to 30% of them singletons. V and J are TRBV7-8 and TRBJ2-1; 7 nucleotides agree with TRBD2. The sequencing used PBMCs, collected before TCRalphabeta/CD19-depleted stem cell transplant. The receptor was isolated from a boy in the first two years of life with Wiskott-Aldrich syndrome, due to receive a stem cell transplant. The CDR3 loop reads CASSPRGLAAYNEQFF. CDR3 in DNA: TGTGCCAGCAGCCCGAGGGGTCTAGCGGCCTACAATGAGCAGTTCTTC.